This TCR beta chain was recovered during a study of tumor-infiltrating lymphocytes in primary liver carcinoma. Looking at the study overall: Productive TCRbeta reads per sample were roughly 3.5 to 7.13 million, not differing by tissue.

A note on this clonotype: No antigen is known for it.

From unsorted bulk tissue weighing roughly 18-30 mg, DNA and RNA were co-extracted. Donors underwent surgery for histopathologically diagnosed primary liver carcinoma. Every tumor sample had over 75% viable tumor cells. V lost 2 bases to trimming and J lost 6 bases; unmatched junction nucleotides: 9. Germline loops: CDR1 SQVTM, CDR2 ANQGSEA. There are 15 residues in the CDR3. General study points: Blood had a significantly lower top-250-clone fraction than tumors did (p = 0.039).

TCR beta cDNA was prepared out of around 460 ng total RNA by means of a constant-region primer. It was through three nested multiplex PCR rounds of slightly modified ARM-PCR that TCR beta libraries arose. With TRBV1-TRBV30 forward primers and a C-beta reverse primer, the first two PCR rounds were run for 10 to 11 cycles each. TCRdb re-called the multiplex PCR reads through MiXCR, storing one row per CDR3 protein. There are 84,000 or so distinct CDR3 sequences in the sample; approximately 72% occur only once, and just under 20% lies in the top ten. Source material: liver tumor tissue from sampling region 1. Subset denoted: tumor region T1, superior pole. V usage is TRBV29-1 and J usage is TRBJ2-3; 9 nucleotides agree with TRBD1. This clonotype originated in a man between 35 and 55 years old with primary liver carcinoma and hepatitis B virus infection. CDR3 bases: TGCAGCGTTGAACCTTCGGGACAGGGCCCTGATACGCAGTATTTT. Its protein product is CSVEPSGQGPDTQYF.